The 10 T cell receptor beta chains below come from one sample, sequenced in a study of blood T cell repertoires in COVID-19. Produced via immunoSEQ multiplex PCR; TCRdb's table is partial and in-frame only. The table records nearly 350,000 clones, over 75% of them present only once. The sequencing input was PBMCs or T cells enriched from blood (not recorded which). Receptors were obtained from a woman under 40 who had recovered from COVID-19.

The chain joins TRBV9 to TRBJ1-4; D is perhaps TRBD1 (6 bases). Germline-derived CDR1 and CDR2 are SGDLS and YYNGEE. The CDR3 is made up of 15 amino acids. V lost 0 bases to trimming and J lost 3 bases, with 9 bases between them. The CDR3 region has the DNA TGTGCCAGCAGCGTAGATCCAGGGGCTAATGAAAAACTGTTTTTT. Its translation: CASSVDPGANEKLFF.

This chain connects TRBV24-1 to TRBJ1-5, with TRBD1 as a possible D gene (6 bases). This CDR3 has 14 residues. The V end lost 3 bases, the J end lost 2 bases, and 7 bases lay between the germline ends. Germline V lookup: CDR1 KGHDR, CDR2 SFDVKD. In DNA form, the CDR3 reads TGTGCCACCAGTGATGCAGGGGGCAATCAGCCCCAGCATTTT. It yields the protein CATSDAGGNQPQHF.

In DNA form, the CDR3 reads TGTGCCAGCAGTTCAACTGGACAGGGAAGGTATGAGCAGTTCTTC. It specifies CASSSTGQGRYEQFF. V and J are TRBV25-1 and TRBJ2-1; 8 positions agree with TRBD1. This CDR3 has 15 amino acids. Germline values: CDR1 MGHDK, CDR2 SYGVNS. V lost 5 bases and J lost 8; bases outside the gene matches: 11.

The count of this clone is one. The V gene is TRBV27, the J gene TRBJ1-5, with D unresolved. V was clipped by 4 bases and J by 9 bases, with 7 bases between them. This CDR3 contains 11 residues. The germline V gene encodes CDR1 MNHEY and CDR2 SMNVEV (reference sequence). Written as DNA, the CDR3 is TGTGCCAGCAGTTCCGGAGGGCCCCAGCATTTT. Its translation: CASSSGGPQHF.

The rearrangement uses TRBV2 and TRBJ2-5, with 11 bases identical to TRBD2. The V segment lost 6 bases and the J segment 4 bases; nucleotides outside the gene matches: 7. Germline V gives CDR1 SNHLY, CDR2 FYNNEI. This CDR3 has 15 amino acids. The CDR3 region has the DNA TGTGCCAGCAGCCCGACTAGCGGGGTGGTAGAGACCCAGTACTTC. Residues: CASSPTSGVVETQYF.

This chain uses TRBV2 with TRBJ1-5; a possible D gene is TRBD1 (5 bases). This CDR3 has 12 residues. Deletions cut 3 bases from V and 6 bases from J, with 6 bases between. CDR1 and CDR2 (germline): SNHLY, FYNNEI. The CDR3: CASSDRGQPQHF. The CDR3 nucleotides read TGTGCCAGCAGTGATAGGGGTCAGCCCCAGCATTTT. The whole variable domain, filled in from reference TRBV2 and TRBJ1-5, reads EPEVTQTPSHQVTQMGQEVILRCVPISNHLYFYWYRQILGQKVEFLVSFYNNEISEKSEIFDDQFSVERPDGSNFTLKIRSTKLEDSAMYFCASSDRGQPQHFGDGTRLSIL.

The rearrangement uses TRBV19 and TRBJ1-5; tentative D call: TRBD1 (5 bases). CDR3 length: 17 amino acids. V lost 3 bases and J 4 bases, leaving 19 bases between the germline ends. Germline lookup yields CDR1 LNHDA and CDR2 SQIVND (reference sequence). The CDR3 is CASSIRRGRVTNQPQHF. The CDR3 DNA reads TGTGCCAGTAGTATCAGGAGGGGCCGGGTGACAAATCAGCCCCAGCATTTT.

The chain carries TRBV19 and TRBJ1-4, with 7 nucleotides matching TRBD1. This CDR3 contains 15 residues. V lost 3 bases, J lost 5 bases, and 6 bases stayed unmatched. Germline CDR1 LNHDA, CDR2 SQIVND (reference sequence). The CDR3: CASSMPRDRNEKLFF. The CDR3 DNA follows: TGTGCCAGTAGTATGCCCCGGGACAGAAATGAAAAACTGTTTTTT.

The genes are TRBV28 and TRBJ1-1; a weak D match, TRBD1 (6 bases). Germline CDR1 reads MDHEN; CDR2 reads SYDVKM. The CDR3 loop spans 14 amino acids. V was clipped by 7 bases and J by 4 bases, with 16 bases between them. Here the CDR3 DNA reads TGTGCCAGCAATGGGGGGGCGTCGCTCACTGAAGCTTTCTTT. As protein: CASNGGASLTEAFF.

The J gene is TRBJ1-6, the V gene TRBV9; D uncertain. Trimming pared 0 bases from V and 10 bases from J, leaving 5 bases between. CDR1 and CDR2 (germline): SGDLS, YYNGEE. The CDR3 is 12 residues long. This CDR3 reads CASSVGASPLHF. In DNA form, the CDR3 reads TGTGCCAGCAGCGTAGGGGCCTCACCCCTCCACTTT.